These T cell receptor beta chains were read from a single sample in a study of T cell repertoires in cytomegalovirus infection. A single record per CDR3 protein comes from TCRdb applying MiXCR to the reads. The repertoire holds about 680,000 distinct CDR3 sequences, with roughly a quarter as singletons. What was sequenced was CD8+ T cells from PBMCs. These receptors were obtained from a human donor in good health (CMV status not recorded). Some clones in this sample may be carry-over from other donors' samples. The CDR3 runs from the conserved cysteine through the conserved F or W.

V	J	CDR3
TRBV29-1	TRBJ1-1	CSVDDQGLGTEAFF
TRBV2	TRBJ1-3	CASNGPLRNTIYF
TRBV7-9	TRBJ2-5	CASSDTGRQETQYF
TRBV7-2	TRBJ2-1	CASSRDRGRSYNEQFF
TRBV12-3/TRBV12-4	TRBJ1-2	CASSPGQGPYGYTF
TRBV20-1	TRBJ1-4	CSAYQTGSNEKLFF
TRBV7-9	TRBJ1-3	CASSYLKGAKLSVGNTIYF
TRBV6-2/TRBV6-3	TRBJ1-2	CASRPQGLRGYTF
TRBV6-2/TRBV6-3	TRBJ2-1	CASGGRQGSSYNEQFF
TRBV6-2/TRBV6-3	TRBJ2-1	CASSSTVEGYNEQFF
TRBV27	TRBJ2-5	CASSSPGQGGETQYF
TRBV9	TRBJ2-4	CASSVADGWDPQYF
TRBV19	TRBJ1-1	CASRSLTGQWRTEAFF
TRBV6-6	TRBJ1-1	CASSYNQDSRGNTEAFF
TRBV6-4	TRBJ1-1	CASSERRNTEAFF
TRBV6-2/TRBV6-3	TRBJ2-3	CASTGVAGGLDTQYF
TRBV12-3/TRBV12-4	TRBJ2-6	CASSPSGANVLTF
TRBV5-6	TRBJ2-1	CASSPHSSSYNEQFF
TRBV7-2	TRBJ2-5	CASSPLGGAGETQYF
TRBV7-4	TRBJ2-5	CASSPRDTRGETQYF
TRBV10-3	TRBJ2-3	CAISAGQGEDTQYF
TRBV13	TRBJ1-4	CASSAPGTTNEKLFF
TRBV19	TRBJ2-1	CASSIPHGTGYGEQFF
TRBV2	TRBJ2-1	CASGAGNLEQFF
TRBV25-1	TRBJ2-3	CASSEYFRAPTDTQYF
TRBV3-1	TRBJ1-1	CASSQDYRVMGNTEAFF
TRBV27	TRBJ2-1	CASSLLGTNNEQFF
TRBV12-3/TRBV12-4	TRBJ1-3	CASRTTGQKELSSGNTIYF
TRBV5-6	TRBJ1-1	CASIHSGITEAFF
TRBV20-1	TRBJ2-7	CSALRPSETYEQYF
TRBV7-2	TRBJ2-5	CASSSTTASGETQYF
TRBV7-9	TRBJ2-1	CASSSRRGRADEQFF
TRBV7-8	TRBJ1-2	CASSSEKYYGYTF
TRBV10-3	TRBJ2-2	CAISETGSGGATGELFF
TRBV10-2	TRBJ2-5	CASSEPLGRDRGRPRETQYF
TRBV28	TRBJ2-1	CASSVAGTPNEQFF
TRBV19	TRBJ1-1	CASSILPLNTEAFF
TRBV27	TRBJ2-7	CASSLFGGAHSYEQYF
TRBV7-6	TRBJ2-1	CASSLAGTVYNEQFF
TRBV29-1	TRBJ1-2	CSDLADSRGNGYTF
TRBV6-2/TRBV6-3	TRBJ1-5	CASSFVWTGDQPQHF
TRBV5-1	TRBJ2-7	CASSPTPGTGEQYF
TRBV27	TRBJ2-1	CASSPIGSSYNEQFF
TRBV20-1	TRBJ2-1	CSARDKRGVYYNEQFF
TRBV6-5	TRBJ1-2	CASSYSVNYGYTF
TRBV19	TRBJ2-1	CAAADGSSYNEQFF
TRBV11-1	TRBJ2-1	CASSLARRGEYNEQFF
TRBV7-9	TRBJ1-1	CASSSRQVSAEAFF
TRBV7-9	TRBJ2-1	CASSPRQGPDYYNEQFF
TRBV7-9	TRBJ1-5	CASADRGQNQPQHF
TRBV20-1	TRBJ2-3	CSASTLWSSGGASTDTQYF
TRBV28	TRBJ2-1	CASSFPPAGGSGEQFF
TRBV6-6	TRBJ1-2	CASSPGGNGYTF
TRBV7-4	TRBJ2-1	CVSSLIAGDHNEQFF
TRBV7-9	TRBJ2-1	CASSMGGGNEQFF
TRBV20-1	TRBJ1-6	CSARDSTKRGPYNSPLHF
TRBV4-1	TRBJ2-7	CASSQDLTTYEQYF
TRBV7-2	TRBJ2-3	CASSLAGRASTDTQYF
TRBV29-1	TRBJ2-7	CSVEKGLHEQYF
TRBV2	TRBJ2-7	CASSEGPGSFSYEQYF